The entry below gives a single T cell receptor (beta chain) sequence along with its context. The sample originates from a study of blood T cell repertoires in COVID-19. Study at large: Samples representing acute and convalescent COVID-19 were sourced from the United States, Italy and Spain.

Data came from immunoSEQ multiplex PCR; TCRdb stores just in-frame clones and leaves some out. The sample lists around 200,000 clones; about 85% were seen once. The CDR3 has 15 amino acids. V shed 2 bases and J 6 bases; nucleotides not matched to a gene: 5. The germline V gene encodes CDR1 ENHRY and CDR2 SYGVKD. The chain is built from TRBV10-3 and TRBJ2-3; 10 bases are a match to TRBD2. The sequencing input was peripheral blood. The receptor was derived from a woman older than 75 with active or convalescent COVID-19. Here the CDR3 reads CAISEERGGFDTQYF. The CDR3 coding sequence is TGTGCCATCAGTGAGGAGCGGGGGGGCTTCGATACGCAGTATTTT.